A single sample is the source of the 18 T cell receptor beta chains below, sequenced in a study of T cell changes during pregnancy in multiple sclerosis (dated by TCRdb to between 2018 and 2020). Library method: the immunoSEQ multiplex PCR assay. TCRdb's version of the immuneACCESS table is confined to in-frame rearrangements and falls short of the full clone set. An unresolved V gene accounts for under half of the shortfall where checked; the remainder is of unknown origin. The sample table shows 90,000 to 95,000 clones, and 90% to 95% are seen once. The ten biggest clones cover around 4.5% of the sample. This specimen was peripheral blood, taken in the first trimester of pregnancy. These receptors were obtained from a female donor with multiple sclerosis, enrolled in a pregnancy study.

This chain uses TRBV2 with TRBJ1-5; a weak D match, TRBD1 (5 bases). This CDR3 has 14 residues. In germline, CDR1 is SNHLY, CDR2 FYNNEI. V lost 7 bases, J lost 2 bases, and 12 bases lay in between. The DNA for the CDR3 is TGTGCCAGCAACCAGGACATGGGCAATCAGCCCCAGCATTTT. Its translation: CASNQDMGNQPQHF.

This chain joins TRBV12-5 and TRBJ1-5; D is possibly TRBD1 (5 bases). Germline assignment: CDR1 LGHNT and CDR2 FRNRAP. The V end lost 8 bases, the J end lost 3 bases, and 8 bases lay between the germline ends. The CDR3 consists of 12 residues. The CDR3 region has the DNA TGTGCTAGTACCAGGGACAATCAGCCCCAGCATTTT. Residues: CASTRDNQPQHF.

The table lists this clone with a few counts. This CDR3 is CASSLGQGAVQPQHF. The CDR3, as DNA: TGTGCCAGCAGCCTGGGGCAGGGGGCGGTTCAGCCCCAGCATTTT. The chain combines TRBV6-6 with TRBJ1-5; 8 nucleotides line up with TRBD1. Germline assignment: CDR1 MNHNY and CDR2 SVGAGI (reference sequence). The trim removed 6 bases at V and 6 bases at J, leaving 10 bases unmatched. The CDR3 extends over 15 amino acids.

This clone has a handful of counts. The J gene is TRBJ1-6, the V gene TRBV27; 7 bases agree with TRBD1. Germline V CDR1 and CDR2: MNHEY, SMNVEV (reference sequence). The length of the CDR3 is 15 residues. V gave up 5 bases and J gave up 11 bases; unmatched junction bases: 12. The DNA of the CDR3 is TGTGCCAGCAGTCTAACGGGACAGTCTAGGGCACCCCTCCACTTT. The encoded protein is CASSLTGQSRAPLHF.

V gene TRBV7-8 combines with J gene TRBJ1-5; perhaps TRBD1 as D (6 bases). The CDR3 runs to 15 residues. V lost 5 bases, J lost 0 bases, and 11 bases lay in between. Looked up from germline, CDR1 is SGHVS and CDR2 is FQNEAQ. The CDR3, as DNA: TGTGCCAGCAGCCCGAGGGGGAGTAGCAATCAGCCCCAGCATTTT. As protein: CASSPRGSSNQPQHF.

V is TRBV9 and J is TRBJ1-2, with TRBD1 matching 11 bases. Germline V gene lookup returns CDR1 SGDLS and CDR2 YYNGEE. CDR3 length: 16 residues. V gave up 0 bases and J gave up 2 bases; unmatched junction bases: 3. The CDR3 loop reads CASSVARDRGNYGYTF. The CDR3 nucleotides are TGTGCCAGCAGCGTAGCCCGGGACAGGGGGAACTATGGCTACACCTTC.

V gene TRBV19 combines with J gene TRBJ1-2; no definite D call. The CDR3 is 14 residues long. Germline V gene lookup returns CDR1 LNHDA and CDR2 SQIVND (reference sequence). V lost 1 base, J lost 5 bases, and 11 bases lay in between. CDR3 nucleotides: TGTGCCAGTAGTATAGCCGTCCGCAGGTATGGCTACACCTTC. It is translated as CASSIAVRRYGYTF.

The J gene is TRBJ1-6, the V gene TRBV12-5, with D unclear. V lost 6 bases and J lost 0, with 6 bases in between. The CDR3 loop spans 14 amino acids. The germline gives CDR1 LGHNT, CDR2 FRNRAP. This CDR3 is CASGRSSYNSPLHF. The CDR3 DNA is TGTGCTAGTGGAAGGAGCTCCTATAATTCACCCCTCCACTTT.

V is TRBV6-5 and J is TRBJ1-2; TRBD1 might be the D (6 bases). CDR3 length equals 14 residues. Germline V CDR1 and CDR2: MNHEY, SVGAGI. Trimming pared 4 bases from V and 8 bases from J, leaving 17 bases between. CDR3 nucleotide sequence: TGTGCCAGCAGTTTCAGCGAAGGGGGTGGAGGCTACACCTTC. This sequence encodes CASSFSEGGGGYTF.

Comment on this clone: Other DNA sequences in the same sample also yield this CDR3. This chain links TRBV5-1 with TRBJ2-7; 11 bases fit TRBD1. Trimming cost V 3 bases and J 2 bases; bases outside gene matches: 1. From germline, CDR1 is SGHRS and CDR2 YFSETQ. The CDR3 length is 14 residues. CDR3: CASSWGQGAYEQYF. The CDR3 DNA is TGCGCCAGCAGCTGGGGACAGGGGGCCTACGAGCAGTACTTC.

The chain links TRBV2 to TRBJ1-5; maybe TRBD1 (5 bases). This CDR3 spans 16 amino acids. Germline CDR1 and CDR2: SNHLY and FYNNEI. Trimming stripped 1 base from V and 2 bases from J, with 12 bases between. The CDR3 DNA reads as TGTGCCAGCAGTGAAGTGGCAGGGTTCGGCAATCAGCCCCAGCATTTT. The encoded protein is CASSEVAGFGNQPQHF.

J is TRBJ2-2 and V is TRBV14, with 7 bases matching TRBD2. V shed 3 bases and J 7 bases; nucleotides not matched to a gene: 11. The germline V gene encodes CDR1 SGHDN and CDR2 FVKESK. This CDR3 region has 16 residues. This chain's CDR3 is CASSHRASGGYGELFF. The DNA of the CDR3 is TGTGCCAGCAGCCACCGGGCCTCGGGGGGTTACGGGGAGCTGTTTTTT.

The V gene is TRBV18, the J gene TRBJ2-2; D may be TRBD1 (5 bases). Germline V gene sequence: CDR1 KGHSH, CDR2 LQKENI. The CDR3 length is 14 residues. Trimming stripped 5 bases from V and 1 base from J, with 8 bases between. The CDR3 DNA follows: TGTGCCAGCTCAGATACAGGGAACACCGGGGAGCTGTTTTTT. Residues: CASSDTGNTGELFF.

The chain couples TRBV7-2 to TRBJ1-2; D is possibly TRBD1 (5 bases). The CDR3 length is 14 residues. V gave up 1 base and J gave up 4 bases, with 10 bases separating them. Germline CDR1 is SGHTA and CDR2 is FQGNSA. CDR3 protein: CASSLGQPRYGYTF. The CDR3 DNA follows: TGTGCCAGCAGCTTAGGACAGCCGCGCTATGGCTACACCTTC.

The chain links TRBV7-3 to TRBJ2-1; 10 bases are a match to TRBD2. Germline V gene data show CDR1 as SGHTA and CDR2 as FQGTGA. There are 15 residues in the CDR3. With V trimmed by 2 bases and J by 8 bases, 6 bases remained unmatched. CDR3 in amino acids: CASSLGSGGFDEQFF. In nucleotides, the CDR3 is TGTGCCAGCAGCTTAGGTAGCGGGGGGTTCGATGAGCAGTTCTTC.

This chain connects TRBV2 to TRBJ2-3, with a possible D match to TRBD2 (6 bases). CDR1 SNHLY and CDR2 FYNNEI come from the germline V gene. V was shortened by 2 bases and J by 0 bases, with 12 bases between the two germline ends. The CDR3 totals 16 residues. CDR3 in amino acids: CASSERLGTSTDTQYF. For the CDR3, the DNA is TGTGCCAGCAGTGAACGTCTAGGGACTAGCACAGATACGCAGTATTTT.

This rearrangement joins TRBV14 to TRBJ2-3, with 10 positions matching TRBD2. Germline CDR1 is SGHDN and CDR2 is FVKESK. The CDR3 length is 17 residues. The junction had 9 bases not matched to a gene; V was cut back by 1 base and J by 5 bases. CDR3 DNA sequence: TGTGCCAGCAGCCAAGTTTGGGCTAGCGGGGGAGGAGATACGCAGTATTTT. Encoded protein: CASSQVWASGGGDTQYF.

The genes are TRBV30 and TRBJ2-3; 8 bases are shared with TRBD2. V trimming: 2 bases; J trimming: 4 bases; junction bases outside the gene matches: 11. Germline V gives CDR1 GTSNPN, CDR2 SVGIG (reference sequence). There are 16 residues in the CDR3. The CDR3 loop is CAWSNLGAGGSDTQYF. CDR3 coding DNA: TGTGCCTGGAGTAACCTGGGGGCGGGGGGATCAGATACGCAGTATTTT.